A single sample gave rise to the 26 T cell receptor beta chains below, sequenced in a study of blood T cell repertoires in COVID-19. The assay was immunoSEQ multiplex PCR, and TCRdb's table has in-frame clones only and misses some. This sample has approximately 200,000 clones; roughly 84% occur once, and the top ten carry approximately 7.2%. Input material: PBMCs or T cells enriched from blood (not recorded which). These receptors all come from a man aged 30 to 45 in a cohort exposed to, infected with or recovered from COVID-19 (not recorded which).

A note on this clone: The same CDR3 arises from other DNA sequences in this sample as well. This rearrangement joins TRBV28 to TRBJ2-3; 7 bases are shared with TRBD2. This CDR3 spans 12 amino acids. The germline V gene has CDR1 MDHEN and CDR2 SYDVKM. Unmatched junction bases numbered 0, after V lost 8 bases and J lost 1 base. Here the CDR3 reads CASGGGTDTQYF. The DNA of the CDR3 is TGTGCCAGCGGGGGGGGCACAGATACGCAGTATTTT. The complete variable domain, with remaining parts taken from reference TRBV28 and TRBJ2-3, reads DVKVTQSSRYLVKRTGEKVFLECVQDMDHENMFWYRQDPGLGLRLIYFSYDVKMKEKGDIPEGYSVSREKKERFSLILESASTNQTSMYLCASGGGTDTQYFGPGTRLTVL.

This rearrangement joins TRBV19 to TRBJ1-5; maybe TRBD1 (5 bases). The CDR3 covers 17 residues. V lost 3 bases, J lost 3 bases, and 18 bases lay in between. Germline CDR1 is LNHDA and CDR2 is SQIVND (reference sequence). In DNA form, the CDR3 reads TGTGCCAGTAGTATCAGTCTCGCGGGGCGGATCAATCAGCCCCAGCATTTT. Translated: CASSISLAGRINQPQHF.

This rearrangement joins TRBV2 to TRBJ2-7; D might be TRBD2 (5 bases). The germline gives CDR1 SNHLY, CDR2 FYNNEI. V was shortened by 6 bases and J by 5 bases, with 17 bases between the two germline ends. The length of the CDR3 is 14 residues. The CDR3 coding sequence is TGTGCCAGCAGGTTGACGGGAACCGCCCACGAGCAGTACTTC. This sequence encodes CASRLTGTAHEQYF.

This sequence joins TRBV7-9 and TRBJ1-6; D gene unclear. V was trimmed by 0 bases and J by 6 bases, leaving 12 bases between them. Germline-derived CDR1 and CDR2 are SEHNR and FQNEAQ (reference sequence). The CDR3 extends over 16 amino acids. This CDR3 reads CASSLASGVVNSPLHF. Here the CDR3 DNA reads TGTGCCAGCAGCTTAGCGTCCGGTGTAGTTAATTCACCCCTCCACTTT.

The gene calls are TRBV29-1 and TRBJ1-5; the match to TRBD1 covers 10 bases. Germline trimming cut 5 bases from V and 5 bases from J; bases unmatched to any gene: 3. The CDR3 sequence is 13 residues long. The V gene's germline CDR1 is SQVTM and CDR2 ANQGSEA. This CDR3 reads CSVRDRGHQPQHF. The CDR3 DNA is TGCAGCGTTAGGGACAGGGGCCATCAGCCCCAGCATTTT.

This chain uses TRBV12-3 or TRBV12-4 with TRBJ2-1; D not resolved. Trimming took off 5 bases at V and 12 bases at J, with 14 bases between the two ends. CDR3 length: 12 residues. The CDR3 loop reads CASSPKLPRQFF. The CDR3 nucleotides read TGTGCCAGCAGTCCAAAGCTACCTAGGCAGTTCTTC.

Written as DNA, the CDR3 is TGTGCCAGCAGCTTTCGGGGGGCAGGCGAGCAGTACTTC. Its protein is CASSFRGAGEQYF. This chain uses TRBV5-4 with TRBJ2-7; possible D gene TRBD2, 7 bases. V gave up 2 bases and J gave up 6 bases, with 12 bases separating them. In germline, CDR1 is SGHNT, CDR2 YYREEE (reference sequence). This CDR3 is 13 amino acids long. Full variable domain (outside the CDR3, taken from reference TRBV5-4 and TRBJ2-7): ETGVTQSPTHLIKTRGQQVTLRCSSQSGHNTVSWYQQALGQGPQFIFQYYREEENGRGNFPPRFSGLQFPNYSSELNVNALELDDSALYLCASSFRGAGEQYFGPGTRLTVT.

This chain connects TRBV27 to TRBJ2-7, with 14 bases that match TRBD2. The trim removed 5 bases at V and 3 bases at J, leaving 6 bases unmatched. Germline V gene data show CDR1 as MNHEY and CDR2 as SMNVEV (reference sequence). This CDR3 has 16 amino acids. Here the CDR3 DNA reads TGTGCCAGCAGTGCAACCGGGACTAGCGGGAGCTACGAGCAGTACTTC. The encoded protein is CASSATGTSGSYEQYF.

This sequence joins TRBV18 and TRBJ2-7, with 7 bases aligning to TRBD2. Germline CDR1 and CDR2: KGHSH and LQKENI. The CDR3 loop spans 16 amino acids. V lost 1 base to trimming and J lost 7 bases; unmatched junction nucleotides: 13. CDR3 coding DNA: TGTGCCAGCTCACCACTCATCGGGGGAGGGCCTCGAGAGCAGTACTTC. Translated, it gives CASSPLIGGGPREQYF.

This clone was detected once. The V gene is TRBV4-1, the J gene TRBJ1-2, with D unclear. The germline V and J ends were trimmed by 1 base and 0 bases, with 9 bases remaining between them. The CDR3 totals 15 residues. Germline V CDR1 and CDR2: MGHRA, YSYEKL. The CDR3 protein is CASSQGVQPNYGYTF. In DNA, the CDR3 is TGCGCCAGCAGCCAAGGAGTACAGCCTAACTATGGCTACACCTTC.

The chain combines TRBV4-2 with TRBJ2-1; 7 bases line up with TRBD2. CDR1 is LGHNA, CDR2 YNFKEQ, per germline. The length of the CDR3 is 17 residues. Trimming cost V 1 base and J 9 bases; bases outside gene matches: 15. CDR3 DNA: TGTGCCAGCAGCCAAGGCCCGGGTAGCGGGTCTGGTGTTGAGCAGTTCTTC. Its translation is CASSQGPGSGSGVEQFF.

The chain uses TRBV15 and TRBJ1-4, with D perhaps TRBD1 (5 bases). The CDR3 has 17 residues. Germline loops: CDR1 LNHNV, CDR2 YYDKDF (reference sequence). The V end lost 0 bases, the J end lost 0 bases, and 11 bases lay between the germline ends. CDR3: CATSRDRQSATNEKLFF. The CDR3, as DNA: TGTGCCACCAGCAGAGATCGACAGAGTGCAACTAATGAAAAACTGTTTTTT.

J is TRBJ1-3 and V is TRBV28; perhaps TRBD1 as D (5 bases). Trimming removed 6 bases at V and 9 bases at J, with 18 bases between. The CDR3 loop spans 14 amino acids. Germline-derived CDR1 and CDR2 are MDHEN and SYDVKM. The CDR3: CASRGEGSSSTIYF. For the CDR3, the DNA is TGTGCCAGCAGGGGGGAGGGTAGTTCTAGCACCATATATTTT.

The rearrangement uses TRBV19 and TRBJ2-2; TRBD1 matches 7 bases. Losses at the gene ends were 7 bases for V and 6 bases for J; bases not matched to a gene: 20. Germline CDR1 LNHDA, CDR2 SQIVND (reference sequence). The CDR3 contains 18 residues. CDR3 in DNA: TGTGCCAGTAAGGAAGGTAATATCGGGGACAGAGCTTCCGGGGAGCTGTTTTTT. Amino acid sequence: CASKEGNIGDRASGELFF.

The gene calls are TRBV9 and TRBJ2-7; D possibly corresponds to TRBD1 (5 bases). Germline lookup yields CDR1 SGDLS and CDR2 YYNGEE. The CDR3 spans 14 residues. The V end was cut by 3 bases, the J end by 6 bases, with 16 bases between. The CDR3 DNA follows: TGTGCCAGCAGCGCGACAGCTCTTTTGGTCGAGCAGTACTTC. Protein: CASSATALLVEQYF.

This rearrangement joins TRBV5-1 to TRBJ1-2; D is ambiguous. Germline CDR1 and CDR2: SGHRS and YFSETQ. The CDR3 totals 15 residues. Trimming left V 0 bases short and J 5 bases short, with 14 bases between. As DNA, the CDR3 is TGCGCCAGCAGCTTGGGTAACGAGGGCTCTTATGGCTACACCTTC. Encoded protein: CASSLGNEGSYGYTF.

This clone came up once. The J gene is TRBJ2-6, the V gene TRBV27; possible D gene TRBD2, 5 bases. The CDR3 runs to 16 residues. CDR1 MNHEY and CDR2 SMNVEV come from the germline V gene (reference sequence). V lost 7 bases to trimming and J lost 0 bases, with 13 bases between them. This CDR3 reads CASKYLGDSGANVLTF. Here the CDR3 DNA reads TGTGCCAGCAAGTATCTCGGGGACTCTGGGGCCAACGTCCTGACTTTC.

The chain joins TRBV7-9 to TRBJ2-2, with D hard to call. CDR1 is SEHNR, CDR2 FQNEAQ, per germline (reference sequence). V lost 4 bases and J 5 bases, leaving 8 bases between the germline ends. This CDR3 contains 13 residues. As DNA, the CDR3 is TGTGCCAGCAGCTCCGAGGCGACCGGGGAGCTGTTTTTT. Protein sequence: CASSSEATGELFF.

The rearrangement links TRBV11-2 to TRBJ2-1; no clear D gene. V shed 5 bases and J shed 7 bases, with 9 bases lying between them. This CDR3 has 12 amino acids. In germline, CDR1 is SGHAT, CDR2 FQNNGV. Here the CDR3 reads CASSPVVNEQFF. Written as DNA, the CDR3 is TGTGCCAGCAGCCCCGTTGTTAATGAGCAGTTCTTC.

The chain joins TRBV28 to TRBJ1-2; tentative D call: TRBD1 (5 bases). The V end lost 1 base, the J end lost 1 base, and 10 bases lay between the germline ends. CDR3 size: 15 residues. Germline values: CDR1 MDHEN, CDR2 SYDVKM. The CDR3: CASSLSDSFNYGYTF. As DNA, the CDR3 is TGTGCCAGCAGTTTATCAGACAGCTTTAACTATGGCTACACCTTC.

This clone turned up a few times. This sequence joins TRBV7-2 and TRBJ2-1; 14 nucleotides line up with TRBD2. The CDR3 has 16 residues. Germline V gives CDR1 SGHTA, CDR2 FQGNSA. Losses at the gene ends were 5 bases for V and 3 bases for J; bases not matched to a gene: 3. CDR3 nucleotides: TGTGCCAGCAGCAGGACTAGCGGGAGGATCTACAATGAGCAGTTCTTC. This sequence encodes CASSRTSGRIYNEQFF.

This clone was seen just once. The chain has TRBV27 and TRBJ2-7; unclear D gene. The germline V and J ends were trimmed by 8 bases and 4 bases, with 18 bases remaining between them. Per the germline V gene, CDR1 is MNHEY and CDR2 is SMNVEV (reference sequence). The CDR3 is 14 residues long. CDR3 in DNA: TGTGCCAGCGCACCCTCTCCCACGGTTTACGAGCAGTACTTC. Amino acids: CASAPSPTVYEQYF.

V gene TRBV9 combines with J gene TRBJ1-5; perhaps TRBD1 as D (5 bases). Germline V gene data show CDR1 as SGDLS and CDR2 as YYNGEE. This CDR3 is built from 15 residues. V lost 3 bases and J 3 bases, leaving 13 bases between the germline ends. CDR3 residues: CASSETASLNQPQHF. The CDR3 DNA follows: TGTGCCAGCAGCGAGACAGCCTCCCTCAATCAGCCCCAGCATTTT.

This chain uses TRBV7-6 with TRBJ1-6, with TRBD1 as a possible D gene (6 bases). The CDR3 covers 15 residues. V lost 6 bases and J lost 14, with 23 bases in between. Germline V gene data show CDR1 as SGHVS and CDR2 as FNYEAQ. The chain's CDR3 is CASRLHRVSFIALHF. The CDR3 DNA sequence: TGTGCCAGCAGGCTACACAGGGTTTCGTTCATAGCCCTCCACTTT.

The CDR3: CASSRGLAGAVTQYF. For the CDR3, the DNA is TGTGCCAGCAGCCGGGGACTAGCGGGAGCGGTGACCCAGTACTTC. The chain joins TRBV3-1 (or the pseudogene TRBV3-2) to TRBJ2-5, with 14 bases identical to TRBD2. The trim removed 4 bases at V and 7 bases at J, leaving 5 bases unmatched. Germline V lookup: CDR1 LGHDT, CDR2 YNNKEL (reference sequence). The CDR3 is 15 amino acids.

The V call is TRBV5-1, the J call TRBJ2-1; D gene ambiguous. There are 14 residues in the CDR3. CDR1 is SGHRS and CDR2 is YFSETQ in the germline V gene. Trimming pared 7 bases from V and 5 bases from J, leaving 16 bases between. The CDR3 DNA reads TGCGCCAGCCTTCCCTCTCCGGGTGACAATGAGCAGTTCTTC. Its protein product is CASLPSPGDNEQFF.